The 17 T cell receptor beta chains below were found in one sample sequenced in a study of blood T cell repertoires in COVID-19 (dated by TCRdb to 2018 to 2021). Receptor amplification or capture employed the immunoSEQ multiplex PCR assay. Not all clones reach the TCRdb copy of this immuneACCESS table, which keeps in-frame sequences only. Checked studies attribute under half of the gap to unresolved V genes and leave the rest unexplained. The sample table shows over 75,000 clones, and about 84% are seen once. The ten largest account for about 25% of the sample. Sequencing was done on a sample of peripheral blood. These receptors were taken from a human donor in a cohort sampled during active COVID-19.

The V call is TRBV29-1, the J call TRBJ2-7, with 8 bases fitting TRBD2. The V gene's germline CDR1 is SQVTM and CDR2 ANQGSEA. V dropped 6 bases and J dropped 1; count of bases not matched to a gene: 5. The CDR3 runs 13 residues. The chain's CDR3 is CSVLSGDSYEQYF. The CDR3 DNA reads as TGCAGCGTCCTTAGCGGGGATTCCTACGAGCAGTACTTC.

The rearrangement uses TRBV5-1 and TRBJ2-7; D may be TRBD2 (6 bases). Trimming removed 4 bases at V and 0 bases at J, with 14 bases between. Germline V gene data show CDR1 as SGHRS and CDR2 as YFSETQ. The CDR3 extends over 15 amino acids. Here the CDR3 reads CASSRRDGSSYEQYF. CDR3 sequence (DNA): TGCGCCAGCAGCAGGCGGGACGGCAGCTCCTACGAGCAGTACTTC. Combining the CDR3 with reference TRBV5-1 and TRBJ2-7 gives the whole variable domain KAGVTQTPRYLIKTRGQQVTLSCSPISGHRSVSWYQQTPGQGLQFLFEYFSETQRNKGNFPGRFSGRQFSNSRSEMNVSTLELGDSALYLCASSRRDGSSYEQYFGPGTRLTVT.

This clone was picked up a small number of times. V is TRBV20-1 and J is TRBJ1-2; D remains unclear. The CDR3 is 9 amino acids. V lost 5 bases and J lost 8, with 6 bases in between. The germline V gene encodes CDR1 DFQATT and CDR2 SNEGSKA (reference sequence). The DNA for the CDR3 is TGCAGTGCTCCCCGGGGCTACACCTTC. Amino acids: CSAPRGYTF.

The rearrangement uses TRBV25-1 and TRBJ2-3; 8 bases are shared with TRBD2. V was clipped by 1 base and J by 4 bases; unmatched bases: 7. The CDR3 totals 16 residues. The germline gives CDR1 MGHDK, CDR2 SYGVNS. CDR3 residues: CASSESAGGVSDTQYF. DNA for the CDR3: TGTGCCAGCAGTGAATCCGCGGGAGGTGTATCAGATACGCAGTATTTT.

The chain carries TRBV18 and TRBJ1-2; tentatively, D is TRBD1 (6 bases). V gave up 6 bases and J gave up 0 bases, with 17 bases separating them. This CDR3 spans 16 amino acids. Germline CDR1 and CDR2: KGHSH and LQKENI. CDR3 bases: TGTGCCAGCTCGCTCGACTGGGACACCTCTAACTATGGCTACACCTTC. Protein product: CASSLDWDTSNYGYTF.

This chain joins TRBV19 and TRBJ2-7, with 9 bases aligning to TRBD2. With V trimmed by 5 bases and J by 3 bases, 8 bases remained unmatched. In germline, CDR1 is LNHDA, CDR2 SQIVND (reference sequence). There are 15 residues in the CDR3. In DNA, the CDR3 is TGTGCCAGTAGTTACTTTAGCGGGAGCAGCTACGAGCAGTACTTC. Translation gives CASSYFSGSSYEQYF. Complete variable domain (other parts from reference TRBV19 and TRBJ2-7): DGGITQSPKYLFRKEGQNVTLSCEQNLNHDAMYWYRQDPGQGLRLIYYSQIVNDFQKGDIAEGYSVSREKKESFPLTVTSAQKNPTAFYLCASSYFSGSSYEQYFGPGTRLTVT.

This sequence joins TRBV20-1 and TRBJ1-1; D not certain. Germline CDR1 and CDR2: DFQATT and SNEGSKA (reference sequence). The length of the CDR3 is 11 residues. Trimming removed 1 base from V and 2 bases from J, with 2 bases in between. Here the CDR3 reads CSARVNTEAFF. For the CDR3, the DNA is TGCAGTGCTAGAGTAAACACTGAAGCTTTCTTT.

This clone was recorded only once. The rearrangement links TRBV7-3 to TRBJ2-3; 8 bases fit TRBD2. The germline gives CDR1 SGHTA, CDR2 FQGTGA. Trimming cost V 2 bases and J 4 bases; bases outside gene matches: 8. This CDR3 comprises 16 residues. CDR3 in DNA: TGTGCCAGCAGCTTAGGACTAGCAGGAGGTCCAGATACGCAGTATTTT. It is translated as CASSLGLAGGPDTQYF. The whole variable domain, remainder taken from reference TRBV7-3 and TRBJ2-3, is GAGVSQTPSNKVTEKGKYVELRCDPISGHTALYWYRQSLGQGPEFLIYFQGTGAADDSGLPNDRFFAVRPEGSVSTLKIQRTERGDSAVYLCASSLGLAGGPDTQYFGPGTRLTVL.

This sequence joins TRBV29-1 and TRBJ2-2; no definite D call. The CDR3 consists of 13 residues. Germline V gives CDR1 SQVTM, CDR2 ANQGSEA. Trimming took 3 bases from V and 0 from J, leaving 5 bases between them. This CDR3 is CSVDGSNTGELFF. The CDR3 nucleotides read TGCAGCGTTGACGGTTCGAACACCGGGGAGCTGTTTTTT.

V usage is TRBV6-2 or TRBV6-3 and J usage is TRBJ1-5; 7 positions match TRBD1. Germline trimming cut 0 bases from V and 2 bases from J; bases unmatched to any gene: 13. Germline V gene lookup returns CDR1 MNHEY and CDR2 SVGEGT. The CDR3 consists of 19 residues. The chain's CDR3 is CASSYSLGDRDPGNQPQHF. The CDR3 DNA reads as TGTGCCAGCAGTTACTCCTTAGGAGACAGGGATCCCGGCAATCAGCCCCAGCATTTT.

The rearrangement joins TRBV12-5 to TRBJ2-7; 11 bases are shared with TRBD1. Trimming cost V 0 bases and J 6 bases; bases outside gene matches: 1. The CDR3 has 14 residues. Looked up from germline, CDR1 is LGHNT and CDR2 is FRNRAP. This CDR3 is CASGLVGTGGEQYF. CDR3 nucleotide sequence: TGTGCTAGTGGTTTGGTAGGGACAGGGGGCGAGCAGTACTTC.

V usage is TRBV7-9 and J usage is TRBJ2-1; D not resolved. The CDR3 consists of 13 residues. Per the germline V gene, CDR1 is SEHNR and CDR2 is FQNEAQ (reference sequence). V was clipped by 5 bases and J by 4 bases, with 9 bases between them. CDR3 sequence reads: CASSLDSYNEQFF. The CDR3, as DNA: TGTGCCAGCAGCCTTGACTCTTACAATGAGCAGTTCTTC.

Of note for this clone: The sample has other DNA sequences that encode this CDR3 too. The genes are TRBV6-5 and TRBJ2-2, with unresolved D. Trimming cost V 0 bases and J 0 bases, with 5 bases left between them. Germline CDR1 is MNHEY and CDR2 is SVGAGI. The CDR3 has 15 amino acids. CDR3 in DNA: TGTGCCAGCAGTTACTCCGGGTCGAACACCGGGGAGCTGTTTTTT. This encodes CASSYSGSNTGELFF.

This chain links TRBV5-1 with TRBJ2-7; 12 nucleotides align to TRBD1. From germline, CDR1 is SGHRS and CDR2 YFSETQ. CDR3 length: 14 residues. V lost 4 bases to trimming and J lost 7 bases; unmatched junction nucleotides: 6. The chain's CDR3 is CASSPGTGGGEQYF. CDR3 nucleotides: TGCGCCAGCAGCCCCGGGACAGGGGGCGGGGAGCAGTACTTC.

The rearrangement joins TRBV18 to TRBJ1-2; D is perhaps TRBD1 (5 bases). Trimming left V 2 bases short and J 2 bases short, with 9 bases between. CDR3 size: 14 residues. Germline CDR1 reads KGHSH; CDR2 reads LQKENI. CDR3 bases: TGTGCCAGCTCACCAGCGACAGCCAACTATGGCTACACCTTC. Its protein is CASSPATANYGYTF.

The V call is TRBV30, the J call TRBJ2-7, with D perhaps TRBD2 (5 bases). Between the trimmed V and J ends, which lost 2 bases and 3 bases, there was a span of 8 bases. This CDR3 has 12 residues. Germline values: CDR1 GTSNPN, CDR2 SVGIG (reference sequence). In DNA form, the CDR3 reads TGTGCCTGGAGTCTCGCGGGCTACGAGCAGTACTTC. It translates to CAWSLAGYEQYF.

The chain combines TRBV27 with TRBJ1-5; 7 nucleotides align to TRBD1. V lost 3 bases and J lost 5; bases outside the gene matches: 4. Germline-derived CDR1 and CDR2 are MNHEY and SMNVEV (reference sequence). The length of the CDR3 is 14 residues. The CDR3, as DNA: TGTGCCAGCAGTTTTACGCAGGGGGATCAGCCCCAGCATTTT. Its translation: CASSFTQGDQPQHF.